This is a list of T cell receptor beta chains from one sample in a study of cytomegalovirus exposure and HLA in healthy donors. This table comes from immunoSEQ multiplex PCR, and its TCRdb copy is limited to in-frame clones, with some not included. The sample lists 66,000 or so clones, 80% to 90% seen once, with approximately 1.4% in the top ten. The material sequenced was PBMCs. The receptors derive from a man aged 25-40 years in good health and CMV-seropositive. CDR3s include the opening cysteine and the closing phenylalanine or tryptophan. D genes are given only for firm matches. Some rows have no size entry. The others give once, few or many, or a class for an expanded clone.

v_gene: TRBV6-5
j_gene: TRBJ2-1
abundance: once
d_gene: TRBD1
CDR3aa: CASSGQGREFF
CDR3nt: TGTGCCAGCAGTGGACAGGGTAGGGAGTTCTTC

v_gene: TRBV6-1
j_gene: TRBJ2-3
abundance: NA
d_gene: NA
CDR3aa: CAAPLGGHTDTQYF
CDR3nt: TGTGCCGCTCCACTTGGCGGACACACAGATACGCAGTATTTT

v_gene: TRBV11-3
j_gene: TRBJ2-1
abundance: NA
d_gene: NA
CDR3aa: CASSLKGYNEQFF
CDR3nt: TGTGCCAGCAGCTTAAAGGGGTACAATGAGCAGTTCTTC

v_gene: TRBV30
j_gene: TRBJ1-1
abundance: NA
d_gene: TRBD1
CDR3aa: CAWSPDRGTEAFF
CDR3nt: TGTGCCTGGAGCCCGGACAGGGGCACTGAAGCTTTCTTT

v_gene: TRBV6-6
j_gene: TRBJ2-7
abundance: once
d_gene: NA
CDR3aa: CASKEALVSYEQYF
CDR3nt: TGTGCCAGCAAAGAAGCATTAGTCTCCTACGAGCAGTACTTC

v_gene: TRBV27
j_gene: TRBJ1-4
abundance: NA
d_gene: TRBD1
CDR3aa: CASSSDRDGIPTNEKLFF
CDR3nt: TGTGCCAGCAGCTCCGACAGGGATGGTATTCCAACTAATGAAAAACTGTTTTTT

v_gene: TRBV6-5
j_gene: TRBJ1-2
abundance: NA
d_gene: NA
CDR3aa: CASSYSRSYGYTF
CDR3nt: TGTGCCAGCAGTTACAGCCGGTCGTATGGCTACACCTTC

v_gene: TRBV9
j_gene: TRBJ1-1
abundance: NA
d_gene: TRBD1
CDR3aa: CASSVGPGASGGQDTEAFF
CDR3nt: TGTGCCAGCAGCGTAGGCCCCGGGGCCTCAGGGGGCCAGGACACTGAAGCTTTCTTT

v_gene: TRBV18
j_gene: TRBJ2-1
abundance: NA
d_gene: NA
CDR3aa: CASSPPNNEQFF
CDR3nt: TGTGCCAGCTCACCACCTAACAATGAGCAGTTCTTC

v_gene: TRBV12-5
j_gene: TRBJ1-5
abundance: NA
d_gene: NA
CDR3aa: CASGLDADGNQPQHF
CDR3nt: TGTGCTAGTGGTTTGGATGCGGATGGCAATCAGCCCCAGCATTTT

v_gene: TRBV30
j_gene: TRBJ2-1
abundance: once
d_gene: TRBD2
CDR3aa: CAWTRTSDGEQFF
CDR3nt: TGTGCCTGGACAAGGACTAGCGATGGTGAGCAGTTCTTC

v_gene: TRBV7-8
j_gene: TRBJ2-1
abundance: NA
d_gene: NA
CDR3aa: CASNLRLGYNEQFF
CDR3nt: TGTGCCAGCAATCTTAGACTAGGCTACAATGAGCAGTTCTTC

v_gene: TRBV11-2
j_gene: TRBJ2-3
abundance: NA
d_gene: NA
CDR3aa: CASSLRVGQRNTQYF
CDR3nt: TGTGCCAGCAGCCTCAGAGTGGGACAACGAAATACGCAGTATTTT

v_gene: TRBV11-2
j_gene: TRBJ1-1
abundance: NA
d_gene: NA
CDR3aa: CASSSHSTNTEAFF
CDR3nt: TGTGCCAGCAGCTCCCACAGCACCAACACTGAAGCTTTCTTT

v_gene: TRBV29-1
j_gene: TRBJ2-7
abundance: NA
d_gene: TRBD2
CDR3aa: CSVWTRRFEQYF
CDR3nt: TGCAGCGTGTGGACTAGAAGGTTCGAGCAGTACTTC

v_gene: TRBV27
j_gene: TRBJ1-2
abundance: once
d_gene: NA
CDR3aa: CASSPGTGYTF
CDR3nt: TGTGCCAGCAGTCCAGGTACTGGCTACACCTTC

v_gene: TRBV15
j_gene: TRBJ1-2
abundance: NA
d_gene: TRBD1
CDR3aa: CATSGGTGGLYGYTF
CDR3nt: TGTGCCACCAGCGGCGGGACAGGGGGGCTCTATGGCTACACCTTC

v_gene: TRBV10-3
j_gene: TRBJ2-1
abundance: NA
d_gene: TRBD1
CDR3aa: CAISESGQNNEQFF
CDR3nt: TGTGCCATCAGTGAGTCGGGACAGAACAATGAGCAGTTCTTC

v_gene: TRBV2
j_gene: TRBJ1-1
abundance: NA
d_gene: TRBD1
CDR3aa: CASSVVMGTVDTEAFF
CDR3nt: TGTGCCAGCAGTGTGGTAATGGGGACAGTAGACACTGAAGCTTTCTTT

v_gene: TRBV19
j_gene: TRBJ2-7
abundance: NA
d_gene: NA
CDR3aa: CASSIDRGKSRYEQYF
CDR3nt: TGTGCCAGTAGTATAGATCGAGGTAAAAGCCGTTACGAGCAGTACTTC

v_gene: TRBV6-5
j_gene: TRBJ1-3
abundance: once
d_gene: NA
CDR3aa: CASSPRGGDTIYF
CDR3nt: TGTGCCAGCAGCCCGAGGGGGGGCGACACCATATATTTT

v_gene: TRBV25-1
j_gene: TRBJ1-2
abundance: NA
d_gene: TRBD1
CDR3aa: CASSEPTGVKGYGYTF
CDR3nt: TGTGCCAGCAGTGAGCCCACAGGGGTAAAGGGCTATGGCTACACCTTC

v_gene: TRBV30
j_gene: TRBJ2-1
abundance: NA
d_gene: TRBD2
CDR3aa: CASSGLAGLLGNEQFF
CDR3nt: TGTGCCTCGAGCGGGCTAGCGGGCCTATTAGGGAATGAGCAGTTCTTC

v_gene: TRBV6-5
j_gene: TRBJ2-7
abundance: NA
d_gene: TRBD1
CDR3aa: CASSSGGTGSYEQYF
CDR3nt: TGTGCCAGCAGTTCCGGCGGGACAGGGTCATACGAGCAGTACTTC

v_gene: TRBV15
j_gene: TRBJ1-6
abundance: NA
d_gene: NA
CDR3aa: CATSRDRGNSPLHF
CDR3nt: TGTGCCACCAGCAGAGATAGAGGGAATTCACCCCTCCACTTT

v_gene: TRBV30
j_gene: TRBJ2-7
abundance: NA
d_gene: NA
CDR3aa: CAWKGSYSYEQYF
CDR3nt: TGTGCCTGGAAGGGGTCATATTCCTACGAGCAGTACTTC

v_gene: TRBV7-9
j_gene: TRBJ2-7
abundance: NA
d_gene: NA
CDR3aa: CASSLQGEQYF
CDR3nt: TGTGCCAGCAGCTTACAGGGCGAGCAGTACTTC

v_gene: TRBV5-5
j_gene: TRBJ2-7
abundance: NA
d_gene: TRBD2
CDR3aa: CASSLEGGSHYEQYF
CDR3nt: TGTGCCAGCAGCTTGGAGGGCGGGAGCCATTACGAGCAGTACTTC

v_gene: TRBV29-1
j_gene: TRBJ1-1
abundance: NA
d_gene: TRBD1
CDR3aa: CSVEDRGLNTEAFF
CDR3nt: TGCAGCGTTGAGGACAGGGGACTTAACACTGAAGCTTTCTTT

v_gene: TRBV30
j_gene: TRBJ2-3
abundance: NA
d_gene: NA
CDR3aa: CAWSVLAYTQYF
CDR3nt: TGTGCCTGGAGTGTACTAGCTTATACGCAGTATTTT

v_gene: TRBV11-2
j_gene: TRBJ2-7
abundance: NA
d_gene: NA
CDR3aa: CASSLGTYEQYF
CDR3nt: TGTGCCAGCAGCTTAGGTACCTACGAGCAGTACTTC

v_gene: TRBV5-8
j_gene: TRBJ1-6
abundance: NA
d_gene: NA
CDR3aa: CASSPPWTIYNSPLHF
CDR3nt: TGTGCCAGCAGCCCACCGTGGACTATTTATAATTCACCCCTCCACTTT

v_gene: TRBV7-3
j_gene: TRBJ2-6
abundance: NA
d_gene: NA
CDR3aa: CASSLAGTERAGANVLTF
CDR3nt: TGTGCCAGCAGCCTGGCGGGGACGGAGCGGGCGGGGGCCAACGTCCTGACTTTC

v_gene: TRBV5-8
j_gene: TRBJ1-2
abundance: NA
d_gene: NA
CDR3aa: CASSFELDYGYTF
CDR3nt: TGTGCCAGCAGCTTTGAGCTGGACTATGGCTACACCTTC

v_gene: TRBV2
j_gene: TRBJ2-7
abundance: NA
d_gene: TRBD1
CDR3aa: CASMGQLSYEQYF
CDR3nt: TGTGCCAGCATGGGACAGCTCTCCTACGAGCAGTACTTC

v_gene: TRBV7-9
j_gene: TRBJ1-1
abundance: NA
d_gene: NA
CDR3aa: CASSSSQGNVNTEAFF
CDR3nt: TGTGCCAGCAGCTCCTCACAGGGTAACGTGAACACTGAAGCTTTCTTT

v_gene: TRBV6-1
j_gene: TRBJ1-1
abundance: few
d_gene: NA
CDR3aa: CASTRGTKTNTEAFF
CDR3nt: TGTGCCAGCACCCGAGGCACAAAAACGAACACTGAAGCTTTCTTT

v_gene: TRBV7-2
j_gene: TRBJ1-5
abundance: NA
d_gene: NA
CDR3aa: CASSGWGGDQPQHF
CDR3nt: TGTGCCAGCAGCGGGTGGGGGGGAGATCAGCCCCAGCATTTT

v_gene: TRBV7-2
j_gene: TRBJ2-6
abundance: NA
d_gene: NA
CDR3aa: CASSDNNLRDTSF
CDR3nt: TGTGCCAGCAGCGACAATAACCTCCGAGACACATCTTTC